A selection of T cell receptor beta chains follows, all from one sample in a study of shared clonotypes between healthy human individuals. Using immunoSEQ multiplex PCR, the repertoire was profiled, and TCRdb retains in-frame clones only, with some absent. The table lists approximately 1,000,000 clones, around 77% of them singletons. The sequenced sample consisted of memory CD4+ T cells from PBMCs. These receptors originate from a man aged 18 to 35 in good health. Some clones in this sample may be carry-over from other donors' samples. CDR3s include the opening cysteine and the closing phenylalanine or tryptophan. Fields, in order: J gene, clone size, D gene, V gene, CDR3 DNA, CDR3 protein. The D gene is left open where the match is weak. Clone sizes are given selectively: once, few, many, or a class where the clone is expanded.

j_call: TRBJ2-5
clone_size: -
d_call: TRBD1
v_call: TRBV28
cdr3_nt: TGTGCCAGCATGGTAGGACAGGGAGAGACCCAGTACTTC
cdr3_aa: CASMVGQGETQYF

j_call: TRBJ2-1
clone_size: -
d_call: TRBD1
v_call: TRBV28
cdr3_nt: TGTGCCAGCAGGGGACAGGGCGAAAATGAGCAGTTCTTC
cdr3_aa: CASRGQGENEQFF

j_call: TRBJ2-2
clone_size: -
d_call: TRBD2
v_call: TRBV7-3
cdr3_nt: TGTGCCAGCAGTCCCAGCGGGAGTGATCCCGGGGAGCTGTTTTTT
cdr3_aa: CASSPSGSDPGELFF

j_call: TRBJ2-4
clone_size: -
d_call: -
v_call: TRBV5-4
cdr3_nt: TGTGCCAGCAGCTCCCCAGGGGAAGCCAAAAACATTCAGTACTTC
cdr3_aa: CASSSPGEAKNIQYF

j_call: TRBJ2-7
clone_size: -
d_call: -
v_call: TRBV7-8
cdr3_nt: TGTGCCAGCAGCTTGGAGGCACCGCTCTACGAGCAGTACTTC
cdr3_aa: CASSLEAPLYEQYF

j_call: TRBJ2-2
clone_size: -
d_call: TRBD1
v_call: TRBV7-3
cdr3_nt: TGTGCCAGCAGCTTATACCCCCCGGACAGGGGGTCCGGGGAGCTGTTTTTT
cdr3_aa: CASSLYPPDRGSGELFF

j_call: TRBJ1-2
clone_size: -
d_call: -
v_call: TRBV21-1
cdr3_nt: TGTGCCAGCAGCCCCCCGAATAGACAAACTAGGATATCTAACTATGGCTACACCTTC
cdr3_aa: CASSPPNRQTRISNYGYTF

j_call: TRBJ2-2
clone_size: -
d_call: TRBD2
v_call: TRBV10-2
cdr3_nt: TGCGCCAGCAGTGAGTCGCAACTAGCGGGAATCCAGAACACCGGGGAGCTGTTTTTT
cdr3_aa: CASSESQLAGIQNTGELFF

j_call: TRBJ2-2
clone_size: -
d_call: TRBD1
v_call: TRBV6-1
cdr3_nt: TGTGCCAGCAGGCGGACAGGGAACACCGGGGAGCTGTTTTTT
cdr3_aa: CASRRTGNTGELFF

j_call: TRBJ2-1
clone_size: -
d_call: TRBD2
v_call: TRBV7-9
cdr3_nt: TGTGCCAGCAGACGGACTAGCTTGAATGAGCAGTTCTTC
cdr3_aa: CASRRTSLNEQFF

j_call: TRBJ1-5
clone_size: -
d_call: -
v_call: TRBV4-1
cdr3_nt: TGCGCCAGCAGCCAAGGACCGCAAAATCAGCCCCAGCATTTT
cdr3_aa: CASSQGPQNQPQHF

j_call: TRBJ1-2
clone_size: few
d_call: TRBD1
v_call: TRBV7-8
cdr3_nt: TGTGCCAGCAGCGCTCGACAGGGGCTAAAGGCTGGCTACACCTTC
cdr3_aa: CASSARQGLKAGYTF